Following are 6 T cell receptor beta chains from one sample sequenced in a study of blood T cell repertoires in COVID-19 (TCRdb year 2020). The library was prepared using the immunoSEQ multiplex PCR assay. Imported from immuneACCESS, the table was reduced by TCRdb to in-frame sequences with V and J called. These copies leave out some clones; in studies compared against another copy, an unresolved V gene accounts for under half, and the cause of the remainder is not known. The sample data list more than 200,000 clones, and about nine tenths of these were observed just once. The top ten hold about 6.9% of the sample. Material: PBMCs or T cells enriched from blood (not recorded which). The receptors stem from a woman between 25 and 40 years old with acute COVID-19.

In DNA form, the CDR3 reads TGTGCCAGCAGTGACTTACAGGGAGATCAGCCCCAGCATTTT. Translating gives CASSDLQGDQPQHF. The chain couples TRBV6-4 to TRBJ1-5; D is possibly TRBD1 (6 bases). This CDR3 is built from 14 residues. Germline CDR1 reads MRHNA; CDR2 reads SNTAGT. The V and J ends lost 1 base and 5 bases respectively, with 9 bases between them.

This clone was seen a few times. The chain carries TRBV4-3 and TRBJ1-2, with no clear D. V was trimmed by 4 bases and J by 2 bases, leaving 14 bases between them. In germline, CDR1 is LGHNA, CDR2 YSLEER. CDR3 size: 15 residues. The DNA for the CDR3 is TGCGCCAGCAGCCCGCAGGCAGGCGTGAACTATGGCTACACCTTC. This codes for CASSPQAGVNYGYTF.

J is TRBJ1-6 and V is TRBV5-6; D gene ambiguous. With 4 bases removed from V and 7 bases from J, the gap between germline ends came to 21 bases. Germline-derived CDR1 and CDR2 are SGHDT and YYEEEE. The CDR3 runs 17 residues. CDR3 nucleotide sequence: TGTGCCAGCAGCCTGAAGACATCTTCTTTTATAAATTCACCCCTCCACTTT. Protein product: CASSLKTSSFINSPLHF.

The V and J genes are TRBV6-2 or TRBV6-3 and TRBJ1-1; D call uncertain. CDR1 and CDR2 from the germline V gene are MNHEY and SVGEGT. CDR3 length equals 15 residues. Trimming removed 2 bases from V and 0 bases from J, with 10 bases in between. CDR3 DNA sequence: TGTGCCAGCAGTTACCGTGGACTGATGAACACTGAAGCTTTCTTT. Translating gives CASSYRGLMNTEAFF.

The J gene is TRBJ1-6, the V gene TRBV3-1 (or the pseudogene TRBV3-2); D is uncertain. The ends were cut back, 3 bases at V and 6 bases at J, with 6 bases in the middle. Germline V lookup: CDR1 LGHDT, CDR2 YNNKEL (reference sequence). This CDR3 has 13 amino acids. This CDR3 reads CASSQGSNSPLHF. The CDR3 DNA reads TGTGCCAGCAGCCAGGGGAGTAATTCACCCCTCCACTTT.

As regards this clone: An end of the junction does not agree with germline; a read error may underlie this. The chain is built from TRBV7-7 and TRBJ2-5; the match to TRBD2 covers 10 bases. CDR1 and CDR2 from the germline V gene are SSHAT and FNYEAQ (reference sequence). This CDR3 comprises 16 residues. CDR3 loop: CASSLSITSGEETQYF. In DNA form, the CDR3 reads TGTGCTAGCAGCTTAAGTATAACTAGCGGGGAAGAGACCCAGTACTTC.